In its sample, the clone carrying this T cell receptor beta chain was seen a few times. This sample stems from a study of blood T cell repertoires in COVID-19. Across the whole study: Acute and convalescent COVID-19 specimens originated in the United States, Italy and Spain.

This table comes from immunoSEQ multiplex PCR, and its TCRdb copy is limited to in-frame clones, with some not included. The sample has 400,000 to 500,000 clones, nearly 90% seen once. Recruitment covered about 25 US areas and drew participants whose ages spanned roughly 18 to 100 years. Participants reported their clinical history, and cohort assignment relied on those reports. A case of COVID-19 had been met by exposed participants within 2 weeks before study entry. The specimen was PBMCs or T cells enriched from blood (not recorded which). This sequence originates from a woman in her late teens or twenties who had been exposed to COVID-19.

The CDR3 here is CASSLDRVYGYTF. Written as DNA, the CDR3 is TGTGCCAGCAGCCTCGACAGGGTCTATGGCTACACCTTC. The chain links TRBV14 to TRBJ1-2, with TRBD1 matching over 7 bases. The CDR3 spans 13 residues. From germline, CDR1 is SGHDN and CDR2 FVKESK. The ends lost 4 bases at V and 4 bases at J; junction bases unmatched: 3.